This T cell receptor (beta chain) was sequenced for a study of molecular identifiers for immune sequencing clone quantification. Overall study findings and caveats: Barcode collisions between identical TCR molecules could shrink estimates of highly expanded clone sizes. In CMV-specific effectors, clones above 20 copies held over 99% of molecules; naive, under 1%.

In TCRdb, the PCR reads were re-called with MiXCR into one record per CDR3 protein. The table records nearly 650,000 distinct CDR3 sequences, about 25% of them present only once. About this clonotype: Its antigen is currently unknown.

The CDR3 loop spans 15 amino acids. Per germline, CDR1 LGHNA and CDR2 YSLEER. V was clipped by 0 bases and J by 0 bases, with 6 bases between them. Sorted inputs of roughly 20,000 to 1,000,000 cells, with 10%, 30% or 50% RNA, yielded naive CD8 libraries. Naive CD8 T cells, phenotype CD8+CD4-CCR7+CD45RA+, were sorted. This chain joins TRBV4-3 and TRBJ1-3; D not certain. The sample consisted of naive CD8+ T cells from blood, with Jurkat cell RNA spiked in. The subset is: FACS-sorted CD8+CD4-CCR7+CD45RA+ naive T cells. This TCR derives from a human donor in good health. Some libraries in this study had Jurkat cell RNA spiked in. CDR3 nucleotide sequence: TGCGCCAGCAGCCAAGATTTGACCTCTGGAAACACCATATATTTT. It codes for CASSQDLTSGNTIYF.